This TCR beta chain came from a study of CD8+ T cells in alopecia areata. Background on the study: Those patients who were treated received oral tofacitinib, which was given at 5 to 10 mg twice daily for moderate-to-severe alopecia areata.

This CDR3 is 10 amino acids long. Germline lookup yields CDR1 SQVTM and CDR2 ANQGSEA. The V gene lost 0 bases and the J gene lost 7 bases, with 1 base spanning the gap. This clone was detected only a few times. As to treatment: oral pan-JAK inhibitor, 5-10 mg twice daily. After isolation, RNA underwent reverse transcription to generate cDNA as the sequencing template. The protocol was immunoSEQ multiplex PCR, while the TCRdb copy is restricted to in-frame clones and leaves out a portion. The table lists over 150,000 clones, 60% to 75% of them singletons. This TCR was sampled from a human donor with alopecia areata. This sample comprised CD4+ T cells sorted from blood, obtained at week 24, from a patient treated with tofacitinib. The V and J genes are TRBV29-1 and TRBJ2-1; D is uncertain. The DNA for the CDR3 is TGCAGCGTTGAAGATAATGAGCAGTTCTTC. It translates to CSVEDNEQFF.